The rows below give T cell receptor beta chains drawn from one sample of a study of T cells in Graves' hyperthyroidism and ophthalmopathy. TCRdb re-derived calls from the multiplex PCR reads in MiXCR, one entry per CDR3 protein. The sample shows 500,000 or so distinct CDR3 sequences, roughly a sixth of them seen only once. Sequencing input: blood. The receptors stem from a woman aged 18-30 years with Graves' ophthalmopathy. Each CDR3 is given with its conserved first and last residue. The D gene is left open where the match is weak. For some rows the clone size is stated as once, few or many, or as a class when expanded; others skip it.

clone_size d_call j_call v_call cdr3_aa cdr3_nt
NA TRBD1 TRBJ1-2 TRBV6-2/TRBV6-3 CASLGTGGAYGYTF TGTGCCAGCCTGGGGACAGGGGGCGCATATGGCTACACCTTC
NA NA TRBJ2-1 TRBV5-6 CASSLDKAGQLSYNEQFF TGTGCCAGCAGCTTGGACAAGGCGGGACAGCTATCTTACAATGAGCAGTTCTTC
NA TRBD2 TRBJ2-2 TRBV2 CASSQTPGTSGGAGELFF TGTGCCAGCAGCCAAACCCCCGGGACTAGCGGGGGGGCCGGGGAGCTGTTTTTT
many TRBD1 TRBJ1-4 TRBV18 CASSQAGTENEKLFF TGTGCCAGCTCACAGGCCGGGACAGAAAATGAAAAACTGTTTTTT
NA NA TRBJ1-2 TRBV10-2 CASRDGGLGGGYTF TGCGCCAGCAGGGACGGGGGACTAGGGGGTGGCTACACCTTC
many NA TRBJ2-2 TRBV2 CASSDRTVNTGELFF TGTGCCAGCAGTGACAGGACGGTGAACACCGGGGAGCTGTTTTTT
NA TRBD1 TRBJ2-4 TRBV28 CASRDREFNIQYF TGTGCCAGTCGGGACAGGGAATTCAACATTCAGTACTTC
NA NA TRBJ1-6 TRBV12-3/TRBV12-4 CASSRNRVENSPLHF TGTGCCAGCAGTCGAAACAGGGTAGAGAATTCACCCCTCCACTTT
NA TRBD1 TRBJ2-7 TRBV7-9 CAIRKGQGRDEQYF TGTGCCATACGGAAGGGACAGGGGAGGGACGAGCAGTACTTC
many NA TRBJ2-7 TRBV28 CAATGGLTWEQYF TGTGCCGCAACCGGGGGGCTGACGTGGGAGCAGTACTTC
many NA TRBJ2-2 TRBV3-1 CASSQRGTGTTGELFF TGTGCCAGCAGCCAGAGGGGGACGGGGACCACCGGGGAGCTGTTTTTT
NA TRBD2 TRBJ2-7 TRBV4-1 CASSQETSGFIGYEQYF TGCGCCAGCAGCCAGGAGACTAGCGGCTTTATTGGCTACGAGCAGTACTTC
few NA TRBJ2-3 TRBV7-9 CANQLRRASTDTQYF TGTGCCAACCAACTAAGGCGGGCTAGCACAGATACGCAGTATTTT
many TRBD2 TRBJ2-1 TRBV5-1 CASSLGEASGRNEQFF TGCGCCAGCAGCTTAGGGGAGGCTAGCGGGAGAAATGAGCAGTTCTTC
many NA TRBJ2-7 TRBV7-8 CASSPGAGGHEQYF TGTGCCAGCAGCCCCGGGGCCGGGGGGCACGAGCAGTACTTC
NA TRBD1 TRBJ1-2 TRBV6-5 CASSSRQGPYGYTF TGTGCCAGCAGTTCGCGACAGGGCCCCTATGGCTACACCTTC
NA TRBD1 TRBJ1-6 TRBV6-1 CASKQDRASPLHF TGTGCCAGCAAGCAGGACAGGGCTTCACCCCTCCACTTT
many TRBD2 TRBJ2-7 TRBV5-1 CASSLAASGTYEQYF TGCGCCAGCAGCTTGGCGGCTAGCGGTACCTACGAGCAGTACTTC
many NA TRBJ2-1 TRBV20-1 CSAPFSFGEQFF TGCAGTGCCCCTTTTTCATTTGGGGAGCAGTTCTTC
NA TRBD1 TRBJ1-2 TRBV7-2 CASSSFGTGYGYTF TGTGCCAGCAGCTCCTTCGGGACAGGCTATGGCTACACCTTC
NA TRBD2 TRBJ2-4 TRBV6-5 CASSYSTSGRNIQYF TGTGCCAGCAGTTACTCTACTAGCGGGCGAAACATTCAGTACTTC
many NA TRBJ2-3 TRBV7-8 CASSFRIPGVVEDTQYF TGTGCCAGCAGCTTTCGTATACCGGGAGTCGTAGAAGATACGCAGTATTTT
many TRBD2 TRBJ2-1 TRBV2 CASSEEEGLARPSNEQFF TGTGCCAGCAGTGAAGAAGAGGGACTAGCGCGACCCTCCAATGAGCAGTTCTTC
many NA TRBJ1-1 TRBV20-1 CSASRQEPNTEAFF TGCAGTGCTAGTCGACAGGAGCCGAACACTGAAGCTTTCTTT
NA NA TRBJ1-5 TRBV25-1 CASSESGGGGQPQHF TGTGCCAGCAGTGAGTCGGGGGGTGGTGGTCAGCCCCAGCATTTT
many TRBD1 TRBJ2-5 TRBV12-3/TRBV12-4 CASSLRDRGETQYF TGTGCCAGCAGTCTCCGGGACAGGGGGGAGACCCAGTACTTC
NA TRBD1 TRBJ2-1 TRBV6-9 CASSYSNRGRGNEQFF TGTGCCAGCAGTTACTCGAACAGGGGGAGAGGTAATGAGCAGTTCTTC
many TRBD2 TRBJ2-1 TRBV20-1 CSASSGAGGTYNEQFF TGCAGTGCTAGTAGCGGGGCGGGGGGCACCTACAATGAGCAGTTCTTC
many NA TRBJ2-5 TRBV5-5 CASSLEIRGGETQYF TGTGCCAGCAGCTTGGAGATAAGGGGGGGGGAGACCCAGTACTTC
NA TRBD1 TRBJ1-1 TRBV20-1 CSSAPAAWSGGQPNTEAFF TGCAGCTCTGCCCCTGCTGCTTGGAGTGGGGGACAGCCTAACACTGAAGCTTTCTTT
NA NA TRBJ1-4 TRBV28 CASSPPGKPNEKLFF TGTGCCAGCAGTCCGCCAGGGAAGCCTAATGAAAAACTGTTTTTT
many TRBD1 TRBJ2-2 TRBV20-1 CSASPTGPGELFF TGCAGTGCTTCTCCGACAGGGCCCGGGGAGCTGTTTTTT
NA TRBD2 TRBJ2-7 TRBV28 CASSDGSGSFFEQYF TGTGCCAGCAGTGACGGTAGCGGGAGTTTTTTCGAGCAGTACTTC
many TRBD1 TRBJ2-7 TRBV20-1 CSALRDRVSYEQYF TGCAGTGCTCTCCGGGACAGGGTCTCCTACGAGCAGTACTTC
many NA TRBJ2-2 TRBV20-1 CSAGTARELFF TGCAGTGCTGGTACTGCCAGGGAGCTGTTTTTT
many NA TRBJ2-7 TRBV6-1 CASSDQGTYEQYF TGTGCCAGCAGTGATCAGGGAACCTACGAGCAGTACTTC
once NA TRBJ1-2 TRBV4-1 CASSQRGGGYTF TGCGCCAGCAGCCAGAGGGGAGGGGGCTACACCTTC
many NA TRBJ2-3 TRBV2 CASQGRAGPGDTQYF TGTGCCAGCCAGGGGAGAGCGGGGCCGGGGGATACGCAGTATTTT
NA NA TRBJ2-2 TRBV28 CASRTRAVVNTGELFF TGTGCCAGCAGAACCAGAGCCGTGGTAAACACCGGGGAGCTGTTTTTT
once NA TRBJ1-5 TRBV13 CASSLGLRGIQPQHF TGTGCCAGCAGCTTGGGGCTTCGAGGGATTCAGCCCCAGCATTTT
NA NA TRBJ1-1 TRBV4-1 CASIQELGTEAFF TGCGCCAGCATCCAGGAGCTCGGAACTGAAGCTTTCTTT
many TRBD2 TRBJ2-1 TRBV4-3 CASSQGLAGGQQFF TGCGCCAGCAGCCAAGGACTAGCGGGAGGCCAGCAGTTCTTC
few TRBD1 TRBJ1-2 TRBV28 CASSLLWTGGAYYGYTF TGTGCCAGCAGTTTACTCTGGACAGGGGGCGCGTACTATGGCTACACCTTC
few TRBD2 TRBJ2-7 TRBV11-2 CASSLVAGGPHEQYF TGTGCCAGCAGCTTAGTGGCGGGGGGGCCCCACGAGCAGTACTTC